A single sample is the source of the 6 T cell receptor beta chains below, sequenced in a study of early T cells in non-severe SARS-CoV-2 infection. TCRdb fed the 5' RACE reads into MiXCR, producing one record per CDR3 protein. The sample records fewer than 60,000 distinct CDR3 sequences, about 4% being singletons. Sequenced sample: whole blood. These receptors were obtained from an adult who was a healthcare worker with PCR-confirmed SARS-CoV-2 infection or an uninfected control (not recorded which).

The table lists this clonotype with many counts. V and J are TRBV20-1 and TRBJ1-6, with 8 bases lining up with TRBD1. CDR1 is DFQATT and CDR2 is SNEGSKA in the germline V gene (reference sequence). Unmatched junction bases numbered 9, after V lost 5 bases and J lost 9 bases. The CDR3 is 14 residues long. The CDR3 here is CSARDRSVGSPLHF. In DNA, the CDR3 is TGCAGTGCTCGGGACAGGTCCGTGGGTTCACCCCTCCACTTT.

To note about this clonotype: This sequence may be a read error, since a much larger clone differs from it by one base. CDR3 sequence (DNA): TGTGCCAGCAGCTTCCCCCCCGGGACAGCTTCACCCCTCCGCTTT. It translates to CASSFPPGTASPLRF. The rearrangement links TRBV5-6 to TRBJ1-6; 7 bases line up with TRBD1. CDR3 length equals 15 residues. Germline CDR1 is SGHDT and CDR2 is YYEEEE.

Ten or more counts support this clonotype. The J gene is TRBJ1-1, the V gene TRBV9; D is undetermined. The germline CDR1 and CDR2 sequences are SGDLS and YYNGEE. The CDR3 spans 14 residues. V gave up 0 bases and J gave up 4 bases, with 10 bases separating them. The CDR3: CASSVGRTTTEAFF. DNA of the CDR3: TGTGCCAGCAGCGTAGGCCGAACGACCACTGAAGCTTTCTTT. Using reference TRBV9 and TRBJ1-1 for the parts outside the CDR3, the full variable domain is DSGVTQTPKHLITATGQRVTLRCSPRSGDLSVYWYQQSLDQGLQFLIQYYNGEERAKGNILERFSAQQFPDLHSELNLSSLELGDSALYFCASSVGRTTTEAFFGQGTRLTVV.

This clonotype was recorded at least ten times. The chain carries TRBV4-1 and TRBJ2-3, with 11 bases identical to TRBD1. The germline V gene has CDR1 MGHRA and CDR2 YSYEKL. This CDR3 is built from 16 residues. After removal of 4 bases from V and 3 bases from J, the junction contained 6 bases not matched to a gene. The CDR3, as DNA: TGCGCCAGCAGCCGATACGGGACAGGGGGTACAGATACGCAGTATTTT. Protein sequence: CASSRYGTGGTDTQYF.

This clonotype was seen a handful of times. This rearrangement joins TRBV11-2 to TRBJ2-2; 8 positions match TRBD1. This CDR3 comprises 15 residues. Germline CDR1 is SGHAT and CDR2 is FQNNGV. Trimming removed 4 bases from V and 6 bases from J; junction bases left unmatched: 7. The CDR3 loop reads CASSSRQGLAGELFF. The CDR3, as DNA: TGTGCCAGCAGCTCCAGACAGGGGTTGGCCGGGGAGCTGTTTTTT.

The chain is built from TRBV20-1 and TRBJ2-2; D possibly matches TRBD1 or TRBD2 (6 bases each). The CDR3 extends over 13 amino acids. Per the germline V gene, CDR1 is DFQATT and CDR2 is SNEGSKA (reference sequence). The DNA for the CDR3 is TGCAGCGGGGGACAACTGAACACCGGGGAGCTGTTTTTT. It translates to CSGGQLNTGELFF.